Listed below are T cell receptor beta chains from one sample, sequenced in a study of T cell responses to AZD1222 COVID-19 vaccine. This table comes from immunoSEQ multiplex PCR, and its TCRdb copy is limited to in-frame clones, with some not included. The sample includes about 150,000 clones, about nine tenths of them seen just once. Here the sequenced sample was peripheral blood, taken after recovery from COVID-19. Receptor source: an adult who had recovered from COVID-19. Each CDR3 is given with its conserved first and last residue. The D gene is left open where the match is weak. Clone size is shown for a subset of rows, as once, few, many or a class of expanded clone.

d_call	j_call	clone_size	v_call	cdr3_aa	cdr3_nt
-	TRBJ1-2	-	TRBV7-2	CASSVTGQSRYTF	TGTGCCAGCAGCGTAACCGGACAGTCCCGCTACACCTTC
-	TRBJ1-5	-	TRBV10-3	CAIRTDNQPQHF	TGTGCCATCAGGACAGACAATCAGCCCCAGCATTTT
-	TRBJ1-2	-	TRBV27	CASKTVPYGYTF	TGTGCCAGCAAGACAGTGCCCTATGGCTACACCTTC
-	TRBJ1-1	-	TRBV18	CASSLGPGPEAFF	TGTGCCAGCTCACTAGGCCCGGGGCCTGAAGCTTTCTTT
-	TRBJ2-1	once	TRBV7-2	CASSLESASYNEQFF	TGTGCCAGCAGCTTAGAATCCGCATCCTACAATGAGCAGTTCTTC
-	TRBJ1-3	-	TRBV2	CSIRVPLRGNTIYF	TGCTCTATCCGGGTACCCCTCCGGGGAAACACCATATATTTT
TRBD1	TRBJ2-3	-	TRBV5-1	CASSQGQGATDTQYF	TGCGCCAGCAGCCAAGGACAGGGGGCAACAGATACGCAGTATTTT
TRBD1	TRBJ1-5	once	TRBV19	CASSRETTGAGWQPQHF	TGTGCCAGTAGTAGGGAGACCACAGGGGCCGGTTGGCAGCCCCAGCATTTT
-	TRBJ2-4	-	TRBV20-1	CSASTGNIQYF	TGCAGTGCTAGTACTGGGAACATTCAGTACTTC
-	TRBJ2-5	-	TRBV3-1/TRBV3-2	CASSQGRETQYF	TGTGCCAGCAGCCAAGGCCGGGAGACCCAGTACTTC